This paragraph covers one T cell receptor (beta chain) sequence. The source of the sample is a study of blood T cells in healthy people across ages. For the second PCR, which ran for about 7 to 11 cycles, a sample-barcoded 5' primer and a J-beta primer mix were used. Via MiXCR, TCRdb re-called the 5' RACE reads, giving one row per CDR3 protein. The sample records around 1,000,000 distinct CDR3 sequences, approximately 38% being singletons. In germline, CDR1 is SQVTM, CDR2 ANQGSEA. This CDR3 is built from 12 residues. Trimming took off 7 bases at V and 7 bases at J, with 17 bases between the two ends. The sequence was collected from a man aged 18 to 30 in good health. Sample: blood. This chain uses TRBV29-1 with TRBJ2-7, with TRBD1 as a possible D gene (5 bases). DNA of the CDR3: TGCAGCGCTGCTACAGGATTCAATGAGCAGTACTTC. Its translation: CSAATGFNEQYF.